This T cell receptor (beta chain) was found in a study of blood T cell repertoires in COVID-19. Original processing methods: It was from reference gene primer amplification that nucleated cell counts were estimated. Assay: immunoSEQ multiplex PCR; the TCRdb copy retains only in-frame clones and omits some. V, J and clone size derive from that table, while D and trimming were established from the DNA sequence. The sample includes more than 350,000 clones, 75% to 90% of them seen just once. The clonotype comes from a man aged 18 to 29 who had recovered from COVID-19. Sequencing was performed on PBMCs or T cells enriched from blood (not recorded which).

The CDR3 spells CASSQAGGGYNEQFF. The CDR3 nucleotides are TGTGCCAGCAGCCAAGCAGGCGGGGGGTACAATGAGCAGTTCTTC. The V gene is TRBV4-2, the J gene TRBJ2-1, with 8 positions matching TRBD2. Germline V gives CDR1 LGHNA, CDR2 YNFKEQ. This CDR3 is 15 amino acids long. Trimming at V came to 1 base and at J to 4 bases, leaving 3 bases not matched to a gene.